The clone carrying this T cell receptor (beta chain) was observed at least ten times. This CDR3 is 13 amino acids long. Germline assignment: CDR1 DFQATT and CDR2 SNEGSKA (reference sequence). With 3 bases clipped from V and 2 bases from J, the junction kept 3 bases outside the gene matches. The data originate from a study of blood T cells in healthy people across ages. Study in general: Per every two T cells, about one barcoded beta molecule was captured by template switching.

Through a sample-barcoded 5' primer and a J-beta primer mix, a second PCR was run for roughly 6 to 12 cycles. TCRdb fed the 5' RACE reads into MiXCR, producing one record per CDR3 protein. The repertoire has approximately 900,000 distinct CDR3 sequences, 25% to 30% of them found once; the top ten carry about 9.4%. The same data also went into a second study, on T cells of mothers and their children. As that report states: It was found that thymic selection shapes TCR recombination output similarly in related and unrelated pairs. Researchers report slightly higher, though non-significant, overlap in related mother-child pairs than in unrelated pairs.

The chain recombines TRBV20-1 with TRBJ2-7, with 8 nucleotides matching TRBD1. Specimen: blood. This TCR was sampled from a woman aged 40 to 50 in good health. CDR3 loop: CSASQGAAYEQYF. DNA of the CDR3: TGCAGTGCTAGTCAGGGGGCTGCCTACGAGCAGTACTTC.